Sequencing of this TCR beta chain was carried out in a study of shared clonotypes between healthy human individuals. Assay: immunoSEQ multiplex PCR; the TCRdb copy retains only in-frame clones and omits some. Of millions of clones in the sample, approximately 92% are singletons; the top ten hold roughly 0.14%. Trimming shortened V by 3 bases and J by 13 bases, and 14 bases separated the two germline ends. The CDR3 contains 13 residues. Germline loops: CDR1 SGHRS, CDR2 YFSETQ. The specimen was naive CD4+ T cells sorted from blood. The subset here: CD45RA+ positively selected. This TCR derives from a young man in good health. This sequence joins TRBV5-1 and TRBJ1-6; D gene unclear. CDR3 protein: CASSSFFGSPLHF. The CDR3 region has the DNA TGCGCCAGCAGCTCCTTTTTCGGGTCGCCCCTCCACTTT.